This entry concerns a single T cell receptor beta chain. The antigen is not known. This record belongs to a study of cytomegalovirus exposure and HLA in healthy donors. About the study: From 190 million or so T cells, an earlier analysis saw roughly 120 million unique TCR beta sequences.

Primers for the PCR totalled 60 Vbeta and 13 Jbeta. Assay: immunoSEQ multiplex PCR; the TCRdb copy retains only in-frame clones and omits some. Found here are approximately 140,000 clones, less than 85% of them singletons; the top ten hold roughly 6.8%. The CDR3 is 17 amino acids. The germline V gene encodes CDR1 SEHNR and CDR2 FQNEAQ (reference sequence). V dropped 1 base and J dropped 2 bases, with 16 bases sitting between them. Study-wide results and limits: An analysis done earlier found most TCR beta V segments productive about 87% or about 30% of the time.

This TCR derives from a man aged 50-60 years in good health and CMV-seropositive. Sequenced sample: PBMCs. The chain carries TRBV7-9 and TRBJ2-3; a possible D gene is TRBD2 (6 bases). The DNA for the CDR3 is TGTGCCAGCAGCTTAGTCCTGGCGGGGCTGAACACAGATACGCAGTATTTT. Protein: CASSLVLAGLNTDTQYF.